This T cell receptor beta chain is drawn from a study of cytotoxic CD8 clonotypes in ibrutinib-treated CLL. Study observations and caveats: Clonality grew at ibrutinib response; at progression, it decreased back toward baseline.

V lost 2 bases and J lost 1, with 8 bases in between. The CDR3 is 14 amino acids. CDR1 KGHSH and CDR2 LQKENI come from the germline V gene. With regard to this clone: Its specificity is unknown.

The planned depth of sequencing spanned 1 in 200,000 to 1 in 1 million T cells. TCRdb's copy holds only in-frame clones and misses some; the assay was immunoSEQ multiplex PCR. The profile covers 20,000 to 25,000 clones, with about 69% appearing a single time and approximately 46% taken by the ten largest. This receptor was identified in a human donor with chronic lymphocytic leukemia. The V and J genes are TRBV18 and TRBJ1-1, with D unclear. The material sequenced was PBMCs, taken after 12 months of ibrutinib treatment. The CDR3 DNA sequence: TGTGCCAGCTCACCAGCCGCCCGGAACACTGAAGCTTTCTTT. Translation gives CASSPAARNTEAFF.